These 13 T cell receptor beta chains were all obtained from the same sample, sequenced in a study of shared clonotypes between healthy human individuals. Generated by immunoSEQ multiplex PCR, the TCRdb table keeps only in-frame clones and is missing some. Counted here are a few million clones, about 92% occurring once; the ten biggest clones make up 0.11% to 0.15%. Material: naive CD4+ T cells sorted from blood. Subset denoted: CD45RA+ positively selected. All receptors come from a man aged 18 to 30 in good health.

This chain's CDR3 is CASVSGPPTDTQYF. The CDR3 nucleotides read TGTGCCAGCGTCTCGGGCCCCCCCACAGATACGCAGTATTTT. The chain carries TRBV28 and TRBJ2-3; D is ambiguous. The CDR3 has 14 amino acids. Trimming left V 8 bases short and J 2 bases short, with 14 bases between. From germline, CDR1 is MDHEN and CDR2 SYDVKM. The full variable domain, in which reference TRBV28 and TRBJ2-3 provide the parts outside the CDR3, is DVKVTQSSRYLVKRTGEKVFLECVQDMDHENMFWYRQDPGLGLRLIYFSYDVKMKEKGDIPEGYSVSREKKERFSLILESASTNQTSMYLCASVSGPPTDTQYFGPGTRLTVL.

In this sample, this clone turned up a few times. CDR3: CASSPLGQGNNQPQHF. In DNA form, the CDR3 reads TGTGCCAGCTCACCACTGGGACAGGGCAACAATCAGCCCCAGCATTTT. The chain joins TRBV18 to TRBJ1-5, with 9 bases identical to TRBD1. There are 16 residues in the CDR3. Germline V CDR1 and CDR2: KGHSH, LQKENI. The J segment lost 3 bases and the V segment lost 1 base, leaving 4 bases of the junction unmatched.

The chain uses TRBV7-2 and TRBJ2-3; 7 bases agree with TRBD2. Germline CDR1 SGHTA, CDR2 FQGNSA. The J segment lost 6 bases and the V segment lost 5 bases, leaving 8 bases of the junction unmatched. CDR3 length: 14 amino acids. CDR3 region: CASSVTSPRDTQYF. CDR3 sequence (DNA): TGTGCCAGCAGCGTGACTAGCCCGAGGGATACGCAGTATTTT.

The chain combines TRBV9 with TRBJ2-7; the match to TRBD2 covers 7 bases. Germline CDR1 and CDR2: SGDLS and YYNGEE. J lost 3 bases, V lost 4 bases, and 13 bases had no gene match. The CDR3 runs to 16 residues. The CDR3 is CASSPEVGREFYEQYF. CDR3 DNA: TGTGCCAGCAGCCCCGAGGTAGGGCGGGAGTTCTACGAGCAGTACTTC.

The chain joins TRBV5-6 to TRBJ2-7; D gene uncertain. This CDR3 has 11 residues. Germline V CDR1 and CDR2: SGHDT, YYEEEE. Trimming left V 3 bases short and J 7 bases short, with 8 bases between. CDR3 DNA sequence: TGTGCCAGCAGCTCCAGAAGGGAGCAGTACTTC. Translation: CASSSRREQYF.

The chain is built from TRBV11-2 and TRBJ2-5; no clear D. The CDR3 spans 14 residues. Germline V CDR1 and CDR2: SGHAT, FQNNGV. V lost 1 base and J lost 5, with 11 bases in between. The CDR3 reads CASSLVGFAETQYF. The DNA of the CDR3 is TGTGCCAGCAGCTTAGTAGGGTTTGCCGAGACCCAGTACTTC.

This clone was seen a single time. The V call is TRBV4-3, the J call TRBJ1-4; D is ambiguous. V was cut by 0 bases and J by 4 bases, with 15 bases left in between. The CDR3 contains 17 residues. From germline, CDR1 is LGHNA and CDR2 YSLEER. CDR3 DNA: TGCGCCAGCAGCCAAGACTTAGGTGCCGGGTTTAATGAAAAACTGTTTTTT. Translation: CASSQDLGAGFNEKLFF.

The chain links TRBV5-4 to TRBJ1-1, with D tentatively TRBD1 (5 bases). V lost 4 bases and J lost 5, with 18 bases in between. CDR1 is SGHNT and CDR2 is YYREEE in the germline V gene (reference sequence). The CDR3 extends over 15 amino acids. The CDR3 here is CASSLQSWGETEAFF. CDR3 in DNA: TGTGCCAGCAGCCTACAATCCTGGGGGGAGACTGAAGCTTTCTTT.

The gene calls are TRBV5-4 and TRBJ2-4; D uncertain. CDR1 and CDR2 (germline): SGHNT, YYREEE (reference sequence). This CDR3 has 13 amino acids. Between the trimmed V and J ends, which lost 4 bases and 6 bases, there was a span of 11 bases. The CDR3 loop reads CASSPPKGNIQYF. In DNA form, the CDR3 reads TGTGCCAGCAGCCCCCCCAAGGGAAACATTCAGTACTTC.

This clone was seen only once. Distinct nucleotide sequences in the sample also encode this CDR3. The chain carries TRBV5-4 and TRBJ1-2; D is unresolved. Germline V gene sequence: CDR1 SGHNT, CDR2 YYREEE (reference sequence). The CDR3 is 15 amino acids. Trimming pared 0 bases from V and 3 bases from J, leaving 12 bases between. The CDR3 coding sequence is TGTGCCAGCAGCTTGGCGACGGGGTGGGACTATGGCTACACCTTC. As protein: CASSLATGWDYGYTF.

This clone has just one count. The chain joins TRBV5-4 to TRBJ1-2; D unclear. CDR1 is SGHNT and CDR2 is YYREEE in the germline V gene (reference sequence). Trimming removed 0 bases at V and 7 bases at J, with 10 bases between. This CDR3 has 13 amino acids. The CDR3 nucleotides read TGTGCCAGCAGCTTGGTTCAGGTGCCTGGCTACACCTTC. It specifies CASSLVQVPGYTF.

The chain carries TRBV4-3 and TRBJ2-2; D perhaps matches TRBD1 (6 bases). This CDR3 is 14 amino acids long. Trimming pared 1 base from V and 6 bases from J, leaving 9 bases between. The germline V gene encodes CDR1 LGHNA and CDR2 YSLEER. Here the CDR3 reads CASSQVAGAGELFF. The CDR3 coding sequence is TGCGCCAGCAGCCAAGTGGCAGGGGCCGGGGAGCTGTTTTTT.

The J gene is TRBJ1-5, the V gene TRBV4-1, with D perhaps matching TRBD1 (5 bases). CDR3 length equals 19 residues. Trimming left V 0 bases short and J 0 bases short, with 18 bases between. From germline, CDR1 is MGHRA and CDR2 YSYEKL. CDR3 in amino acids: CASSQEPPSTGLSNQPQHF. DNA of the CDR3: TGCGCCAGCAGCCAAGAGCCCCCGAGTACGGGGCTTAGCAATCAGCCCCAGCATTTT.